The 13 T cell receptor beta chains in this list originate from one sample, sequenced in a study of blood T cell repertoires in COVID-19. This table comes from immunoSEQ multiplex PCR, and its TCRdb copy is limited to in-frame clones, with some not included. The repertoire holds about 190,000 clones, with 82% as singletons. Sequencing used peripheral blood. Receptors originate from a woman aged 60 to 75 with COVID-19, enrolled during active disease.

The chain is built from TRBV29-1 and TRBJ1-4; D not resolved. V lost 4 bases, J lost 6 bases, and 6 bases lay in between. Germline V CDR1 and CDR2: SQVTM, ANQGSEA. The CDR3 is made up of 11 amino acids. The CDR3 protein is CSVGSYEKLFF. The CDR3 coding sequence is TGCAGCGTTGGTAGTTATGAAAAACTGTTTTTT.

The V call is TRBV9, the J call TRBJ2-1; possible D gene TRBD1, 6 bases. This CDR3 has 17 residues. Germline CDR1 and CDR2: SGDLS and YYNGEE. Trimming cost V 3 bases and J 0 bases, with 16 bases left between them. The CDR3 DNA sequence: TGTGCCAGCAGCGACGGCCCGGGACAAAGCTCCTACAATGAGCAGTTCTTC. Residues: CASSDGPGQSSYNEQFF.

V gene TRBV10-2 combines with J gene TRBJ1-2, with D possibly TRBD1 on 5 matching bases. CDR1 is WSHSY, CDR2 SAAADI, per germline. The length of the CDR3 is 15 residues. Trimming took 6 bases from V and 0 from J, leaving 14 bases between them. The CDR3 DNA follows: TGCGCCAGCAGGGCACAGGCTCCCGCTAACTATGGCTACACCTTC. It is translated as CASRAQAPANYGYTF.

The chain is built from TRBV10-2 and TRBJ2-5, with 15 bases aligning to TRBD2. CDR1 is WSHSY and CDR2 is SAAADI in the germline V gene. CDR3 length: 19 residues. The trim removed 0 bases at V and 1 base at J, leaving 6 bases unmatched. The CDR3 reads CASSESRTSGGVSQETQYF. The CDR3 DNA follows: TGCGCCAGCAGTGAGTCGCGGACTAGCGGGGGGGTCAGCCAAGAGACCCAGTACTTC.

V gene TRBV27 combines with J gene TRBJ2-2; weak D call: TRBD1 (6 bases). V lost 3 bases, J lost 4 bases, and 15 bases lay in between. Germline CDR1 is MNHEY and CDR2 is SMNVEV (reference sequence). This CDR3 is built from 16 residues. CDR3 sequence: CASSFPQGRVTGELFF. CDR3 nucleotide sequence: TGTGCCAGCAGTTTTCCCCAGGGGCGGGTCACCGGGGAGCTGTTTTTT.

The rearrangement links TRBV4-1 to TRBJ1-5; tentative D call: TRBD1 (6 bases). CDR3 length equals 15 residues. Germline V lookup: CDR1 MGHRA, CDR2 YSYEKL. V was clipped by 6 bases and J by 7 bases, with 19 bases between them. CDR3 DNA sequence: TGCGCCAGCAGGCCTGGACAGTATAATAAGCAGCCCCAGCATTTT. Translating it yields CASRPGQYNKQPQHF.

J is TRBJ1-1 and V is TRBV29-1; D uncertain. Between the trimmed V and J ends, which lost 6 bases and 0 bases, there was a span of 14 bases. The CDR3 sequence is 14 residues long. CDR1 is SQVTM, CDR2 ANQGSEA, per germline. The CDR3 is CSVAEGGLNTEAFF. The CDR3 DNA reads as TGCAGCGTGGCGGAGGGAGGGTTGAACACTGAAGCTTTCTTT.

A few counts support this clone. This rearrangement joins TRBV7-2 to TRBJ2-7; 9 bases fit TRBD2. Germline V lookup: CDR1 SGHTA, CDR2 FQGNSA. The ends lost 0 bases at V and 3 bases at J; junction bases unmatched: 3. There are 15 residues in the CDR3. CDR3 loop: CASSLAASGIYEQYF. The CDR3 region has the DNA TGTGCCAGCAGCTTAGCGGCTAGCGGGATCTACGAGCAGTACTTC. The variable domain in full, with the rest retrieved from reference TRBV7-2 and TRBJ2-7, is GAGVSQSPSNKVTEKGKDVELRCDPISGHTALYWYRQSLGQGLEFLIYFQGNSAPDKSGLPSDRFSAERTGGSVSTLTIQRTQQEDSAVYLCASSLAASGIYEQYFGPGTRLTVT.

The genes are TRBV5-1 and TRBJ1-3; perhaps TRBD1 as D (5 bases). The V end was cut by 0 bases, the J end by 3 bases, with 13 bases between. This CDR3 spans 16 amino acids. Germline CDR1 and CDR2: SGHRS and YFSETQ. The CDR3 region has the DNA TGCGCCAGCAGCTTGGATCAGGGTAGAGGTGGAAACACCATATATTTT. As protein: CASSLDQGRGGNTIYF.

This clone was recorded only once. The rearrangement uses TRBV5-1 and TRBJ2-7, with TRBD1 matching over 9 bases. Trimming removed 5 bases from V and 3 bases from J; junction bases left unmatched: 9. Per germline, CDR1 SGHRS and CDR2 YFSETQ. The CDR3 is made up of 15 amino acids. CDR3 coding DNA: TGCGCCAGCAGGTCTCCGGGACAGGGTGACTACGAGCAGTACTTC. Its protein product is CASRSPGQGDYEQYF.

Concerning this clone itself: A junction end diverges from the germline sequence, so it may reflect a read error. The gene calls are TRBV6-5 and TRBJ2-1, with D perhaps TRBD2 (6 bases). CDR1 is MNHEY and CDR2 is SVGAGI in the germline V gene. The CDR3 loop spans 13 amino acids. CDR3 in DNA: TGTGCCAGCAGTAACTCCTGGGGGGAGGAGCAGTTCTTC. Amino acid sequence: CASSNSWGEEQFF.

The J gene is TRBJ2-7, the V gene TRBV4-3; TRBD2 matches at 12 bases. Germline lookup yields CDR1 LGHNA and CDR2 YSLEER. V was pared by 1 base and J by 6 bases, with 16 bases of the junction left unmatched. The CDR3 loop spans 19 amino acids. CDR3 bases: TGCGCCAGCAGCCAAGCTCCGGGTCTGGCTAGCGGGAGGGCCGGCGAGCAGTACTTC. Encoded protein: CASSQAPGLASGRAGEQYF.

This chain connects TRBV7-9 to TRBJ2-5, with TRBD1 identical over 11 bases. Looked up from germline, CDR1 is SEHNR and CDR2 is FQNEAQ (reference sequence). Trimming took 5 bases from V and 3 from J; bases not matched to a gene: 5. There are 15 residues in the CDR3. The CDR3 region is CASSARDRGKETQYF. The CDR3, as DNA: TGTGCCAGCAGCGCGCGGGACAGGGGGAAAGAGACCCAGTACTTC.